The T cell receptor (beta chain) under discussion was sequenced for a study of T cell clonotyping in hematopoietic cell transplantation (dated by TCRdb to 2020 to 2023). For context, the study as a whole: Pretransplant samples from recipients were collected after cytoreduction. The study collected 135 blood samples from about 40 consecutive transplant recipients and their related donors. Patient recruitment ran from late 2015 to early 2017, and follow-up continued until late 2020 or death. Paper-wide results and their limitations: The sample size was limited, and because cells were not sorted, the contributions of CD4 and CD8 repertoires could not be separated. Inverse Simpson Index values from donors and from recipients before transplant predicted broader TCR repertoire diversity after transplant. After transplant, TCR diversity in recipients dropped, and pathologically expanded clonotypes increased progressively from day 30 to day 180. Just a small fraction of recipient repertoires overlapped with donor repertoires, and more than 97% appeared de novo at the given depth.

With respect to this clone: Its antigen specificity is not known. There are no base qualities to consult, and no much larger clone falls within one base.

The immunoSEQ assay, a bias-controlled multiplex PCR using V- and J-specific primers, was used to amplify TCR beta CDR3 regions from genomic DNA. In a second PCR step, a proprietary barcode and Illumina adapter sequences were attached to the CDR3 amplicons. An Illumina MiSeq instrument was used for sequencing of the CDR3 libraries. On the authors' methods: Export and quality control were handled in immunoSEQ Analyzer 3.0, while downstream analyses relied on R Bioconductor and Immunarch. Repertoire metrics were calculated using only productive rearrangements within the normalized downsampled data set. Clonotypes larger than 5 templates in the normalized cohort were defined as pathologically expanded. Repertoire diversity was measured with the Inverse Simpson Index. CMV-specificity analyses were carried out on the non-normalized data set to capture all clonotypes. TCRdb carries this immuneACCESS record with in-frame sequences only. Its versions omit some clonotypes, under half of them owing to an unresolved V gene in the studies checked, with the rest unexplained. V and J calls and clone size are those listed in that table; D and trimming were worked out from the DNA. In all, the sample holds 25,000 to 30,000 clones, and roughly 80% of those were seen once. The ten largest clones take up under 7% of the sample.

Taken from the germline V gene, the CDR1 and CDR2 loops are SNHLY and FYNNEI. V loses 10 bases at its end and J loses 5 bases; junction bases beyond the gene matches: 11. Spanning cysteine to phenylalanine, the CDR3 consists of 14 amino acids. CDR3 DNA only is kept here, 42 bases in frame from base 1. This specimen's time point label, interpreted: recipient sample about 28 days before transplant, after cytoreduction. Blood from recipients was drawn about 28 days before transplant and again at days 30, 100 and 180 after transplant. Nuclei Lysis Solution was used to extract genomic DNA from fresh or cryopreserved unfractionated peripheral blood mononuclear cells.

Recombination connected TRBV2 to TRBJ2-3; 8 of the junction bases match TRBD2. The sequence came from a woman in her 30s with chronic myeloid leukemia. Some clones in this sample may be carry-over from other donors' samples. Sequencing used peripheral blood mononuclear cells, obtained before stem cell transplant. Here is the DNA: TGTGCCACGGATCCGGGACTAGGATTAGATACGCAGTATTTT. Its amino acids are CATDPGLGLDTQYF.